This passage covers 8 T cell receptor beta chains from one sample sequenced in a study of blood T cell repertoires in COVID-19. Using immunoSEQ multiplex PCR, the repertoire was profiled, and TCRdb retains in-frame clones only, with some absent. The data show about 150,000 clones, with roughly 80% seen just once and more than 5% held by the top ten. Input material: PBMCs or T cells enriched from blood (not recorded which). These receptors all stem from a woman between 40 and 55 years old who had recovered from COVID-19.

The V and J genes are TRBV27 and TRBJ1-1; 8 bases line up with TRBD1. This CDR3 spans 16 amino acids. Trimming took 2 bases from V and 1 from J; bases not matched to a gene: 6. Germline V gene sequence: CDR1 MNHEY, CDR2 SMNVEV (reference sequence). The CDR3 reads CASSLRTGLGNTEAFF. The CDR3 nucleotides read TGTGCCAGCAGTTTAAGGACAGGGCTTGGGAACACTGAAGCTTTCTTT.

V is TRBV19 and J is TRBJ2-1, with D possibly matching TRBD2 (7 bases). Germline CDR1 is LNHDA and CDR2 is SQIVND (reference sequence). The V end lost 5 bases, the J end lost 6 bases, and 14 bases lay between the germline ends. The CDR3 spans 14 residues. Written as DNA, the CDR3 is TGTGCCAGTAGTGTGGGGGGGGGCCGCAATGAGCAGTTCTTC. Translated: CASSVGGGRNEQFF.

The CDR3 sequence: CASSLVGQGAATEAFF. CDR3 DNA sequence: TGTGCCAGCAGCTTAGTCGGACAGGGGGCGGCCACTGAAGCTTTCTTT. The chain couples TRBV7-9 to TRBJ1-1; TRBD1 matches 11 bases. Germline assignment: CDR1 SEHNR and CDR2 FQNEAQ (reference sequence). V lost 1 base to trimming and J lost 4 bases; unmatched junction nucleotides: 5. The CDR3 sequence is 16 residues long.

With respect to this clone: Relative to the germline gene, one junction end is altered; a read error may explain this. The CDR3 sequence is CASSLAASSRTGELFF. The CDR3 DNA follows: TGTGCTAGCAGCTTAGCTGCTAGTTCTCGCACCGGGGAGCTGTTTTTT. The J gene is TRBJ2-2, the V gene TRBV7-7; D uncertain. The CDR3 spans 16 residues. Germline values: CDR1 SSHAT, CDR2 FNYEAQ (reference sequence).

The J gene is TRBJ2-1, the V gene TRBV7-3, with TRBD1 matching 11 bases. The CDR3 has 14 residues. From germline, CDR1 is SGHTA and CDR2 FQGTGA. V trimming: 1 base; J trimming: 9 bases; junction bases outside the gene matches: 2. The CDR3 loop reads CASSLSGQGAEQFF. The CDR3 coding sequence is TGTGCCAGCAGCTTAAGTGGACAGGGGGCTGAGCAGTTCTTC.

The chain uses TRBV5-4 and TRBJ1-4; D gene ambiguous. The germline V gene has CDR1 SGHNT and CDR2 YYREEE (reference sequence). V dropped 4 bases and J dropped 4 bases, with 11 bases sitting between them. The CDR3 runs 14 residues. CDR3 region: CASSQDEGNEKLFF. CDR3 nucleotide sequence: TGTGCCAGCAGCCAGGATGAGGGTAATGAAAAACTGTTTTTT.

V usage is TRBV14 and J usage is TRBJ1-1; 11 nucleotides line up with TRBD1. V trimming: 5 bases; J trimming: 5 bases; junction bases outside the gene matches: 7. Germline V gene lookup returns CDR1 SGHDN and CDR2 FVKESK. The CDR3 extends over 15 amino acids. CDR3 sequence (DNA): TGTGCCAGCAGCTCTTGGACAGGGGGCTGGACTGAAGCTTTCTTT. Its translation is CASSSWTGGWTEAFF. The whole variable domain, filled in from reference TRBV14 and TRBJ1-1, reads EAGVTQFPSHSVIEKGQTVTLRCDPISGHDNLYWYRRVMGKEIKFLLHFVKESKQDESGMPNNRFLAERTGGTYSTLKVQPAELEDSGVYFCASSSWTGGWTEAFFGQGTRLTVV.

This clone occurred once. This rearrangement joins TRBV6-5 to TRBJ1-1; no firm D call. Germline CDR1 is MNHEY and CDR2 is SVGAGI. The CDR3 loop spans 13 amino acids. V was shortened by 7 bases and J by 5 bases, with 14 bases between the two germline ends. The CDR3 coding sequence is TGTGCCAGCACCGTGGAGACCGGGACTGAAGCTTTCTTT. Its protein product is CASTVETGTEAFF.